This T cell receptor beta chain was captured by sequencing in a study of shared clonotypes between healthy human individuals. Findings and limits, study-wide: Memory subsets generally showed lower estimated richness than naive subsets.

About this clone itself: The antigen remains unidentified.

V lost 0 bases to trimming and J lost 6 bases, with 15 bases between them. This CDR3 comprises 17 residues. CDR1 MGHRA and CDR2 YSYEKL come from the germline V gene. Deep level was the assay's run setting. Measured with immunoSEQ multiplex PCR; TCRdb has only the in-frame clones, and not every one. The repertoire has roughly 1,100,000 clones, roughly 80% of them found once; the top ten carry about 1.5%. Sequencing input: memory CD4+ T cells sorted from blood. The subset: CD45RA-negative fraction. This chain connects TRBV4-1 to TRBJ1-6; D is unresolved. The sequence derives from a man aged 18-30 years in good health. CDR3 amino acids: CASSQEGPHVGNSPLHF. The CDR3, as DNA: TGCGCCAGCAGCCAAGAAGGGCCACACGTGGGTAATTCACCCCTCCACTTT.